Below are 10 T cell receptor beta chains sequenced from a single sample in a study of T cells in Graves' hyperthyroidism and ophthalmopathy. The TCR beta CDR3 regions underwent amplification using RNA transcripts as the source. In the first-round RT-PCR of the TCR CDR3, the HTBI primer set was used. TCRdb fed the multiplex PCR reads into MiXCR, producing one record per CDR3 protein. The sample includes some 400,000 distinct CDR3 sequences, about 15% of them seen just once. The sequencing input was blood. These receptors came from a woman aged 60 to 75 with Graves' hyperthyroidism.

This clonotype has at least ten counts. In DNA, the CDR3 is TGCAGTGCTACCGGAGCGGGAGCCTACAATGAGCAGTTCTTC. Its translation: CSATGAGAYNEQFF. The rearrangement links TRBV20-1 to TRBJ2-1; 8 nucleotides match TRBD2. Germline V gives CDR1 DFQATT, CDR2 SNEGSKA (reference sequence). The CDR3 sequence is 14 residues long. J was trimmed by 2 bases and V by 4 bases; bases with no gene match: 4.

This clonotype has at least ten counts. V usage is TRBV6-1 and J usage is TRBJ2-7; 12 nucleotides agree with TRBD2. Unmatched junction bases numbered 2, after V lost 6 bases and J lost 5 bases. CDR1 MNHNS and CDR2 SASEGT come from the germline V gene. The CDR3 sequence is 13 residues long. CDR3 in DNA: TGTGCCAGCAGGCTAGCGGGAGGGGACGAGCAGTACTTC. The encoded protein is CASRLAGGDEQYF.

There are many counts of this clonotype. The gene calls are TRBV18 and TRBJ2-7; perhaps TRBD1 as D (6 bases). Germline V gene data show CDR1 as KGHSH and CDR2 as LQKENI. The CDR3 is made up of 16 amino acids. Deletions cut 2 bases from V and 3 bases from J, with 17 bases between. The CDR3 nucleotides are TGTGCCAGCTCACCAGCGCCAGGGGTAACAAACTACGAGCAGTACTTC. It translates to CASSPAPGVTNYEQYF.

This clonotype was picked up a small number of times. This rearrangement joins TRBV20-1 to TRBJ2-1; unclear D gene. Trimming stripped 2 bases from V and 0 bases from J, with 14 bases between. CDR3 length: 16 residues. Germline loops: CDR1 DFQATT, CDR2 SNEGSKA (reference sequence). CDR3 nucleotides: TGCAGTGCTAGAAATCCACGCGCGAGCTCCTACAATGAGCAGTTCTTC. This gives the protein CSARNPRASSYNEQFF.

The chain recombines TRBV6-1 with TRBJ1-5; unclear D gene. CDR3 length equals 14 residues. Germline values: CDR1 MNHNS, CDR2 SASEGT. V gave up 2 bases and J gave up 0 bases, with 5 bases separating them. This chain's CDR3 is CASSESLSNQPQHF. CDR3 in DNA: TGTGCCAGCAGTGAAAGCCTTAGCAATCAGCCCCAGCATTTT.

This clonotype was counted many times. V gene TRBV6-1 combines with J gene TRBJ2-7; 9 bases match TRBD2. Per germline, CDR1 MNHNS and CDR2 SASEGT. This CDR3 is built from 15 residues. Losses at the gene ends were 6 bases for V and 2 bases for J; bases not matched to a gene: 8. For the CDR3, the DNA is TGTGCCAGCAGATTGATTAGCGGGAGACCCTACGAGCAGTACTTC. Protein product: CASRLISGRPYEQYF.

This clonotype was detected a few times. V is TRBV10-3 and J is TRBJ1-3; the match to TRBD1 covers 7 bases. Germline values: CDR1 ENHRY, CDR2 SYGVKD. The CDR3 is 15 residues long. V was clipped by 6 bases and J by 1 base; unmatched bases: 6. The CDR3 DNA sequence: TGTGCCATCAGAAACGACAGGGTATCTGGAAACACCATATATTTT. It translates to CAIRNDRVSGNTIYF.

In this sample, this clonotype turned up many times. The rearrangement links TRBV3-1 to TRBJ2-7, with D possibly TRBD2 on 5 matching bases. Germline CDR1 and CDR2: LGHDT and YNNKEL (reference sequence). The CDR3 loop spans 13 amino acids. The ends were cut back, 2 bases at V and 2 bases at J, with 7 bases in the middle. The CDR3 region is CASSQFGAYEQYF. The CDR3 nucleotides read TGTGCCAGCAGCCAATTCGGGGCCTACGAGCAGTACTTC.

This clonotype was detected ten times or more. J is TRBJ2-7 and V is TRBV7-9; 12 nucleotides match TRBD2. CDR1 is SEHNR, CDR2 FQNEAQ, per germline (reference sequence). The V gene end was trimmed by 8 bases and the J gene end by 2 bases; junction bases not matched to a gene: 4. There are 14 residues in the CDR3. This CDR3 is CASGGLAGTYEQYF. DNA for the CDR3: TGTGCCAGCGGAGGACTAGCGGGAACCTACGAGCAGTACTTC.

This clonotype was detected ten times or more. The chain joins TRBV28 to TRBJ2-7; tentative D call: TRBD2 (6 bases). Deletions cut 2 bases from V and 11 bases from J, with 13 bases between. CDR1 is MDHEN, CDR2 SYDVKM, per germline. The length of the CDR3 is 12 residues. This CDR3 is CASSLTSHPEYF. CDR3 DNA sequence: TGTGCCAGCAGTTTAACTAGCCACCCAGAGTACTTC.